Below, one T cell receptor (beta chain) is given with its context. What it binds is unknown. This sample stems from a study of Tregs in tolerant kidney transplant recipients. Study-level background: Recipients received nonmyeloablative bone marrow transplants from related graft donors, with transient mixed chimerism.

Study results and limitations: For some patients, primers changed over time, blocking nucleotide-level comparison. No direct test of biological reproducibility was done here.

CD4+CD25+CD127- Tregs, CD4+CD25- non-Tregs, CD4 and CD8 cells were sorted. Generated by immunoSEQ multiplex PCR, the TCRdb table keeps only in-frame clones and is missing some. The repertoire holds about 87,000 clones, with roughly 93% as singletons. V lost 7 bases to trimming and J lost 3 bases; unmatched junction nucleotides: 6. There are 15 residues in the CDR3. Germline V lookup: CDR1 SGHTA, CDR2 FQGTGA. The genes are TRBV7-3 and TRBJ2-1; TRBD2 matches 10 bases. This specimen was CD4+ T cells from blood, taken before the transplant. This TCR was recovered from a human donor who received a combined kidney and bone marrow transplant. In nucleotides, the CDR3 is TGTGCCAGCACCACGGAGCGGGGGGGCTACAATGAGCAGTTCTTC. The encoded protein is CASTTERGGYNEQFF.